This TCR beta chain appears in the sequencing data of a study of regulatory T cells in long-lasting Graves disease. The CDR3 covers 15 residues. Germline V gene data show CDR1 as DFQATT and CDR2 as SNEGSKA (reference sequence). V was pared by 0 bases and J by 0 bases, with 12 bases between. CDR3-region Arm-PCR and iRepertoire HTBI primers produced the TCR beta libraries. One entry per CDR3 protein, called by TCRdb with MiXCR from the multiplex PCR reads. The sample yields 200,000 to 250,000 distinct CDR3 sequences, around 19% seen once. The table lists this clonotype with many counts. Specified time point: newly diagnosed GD, antithyroid drugs for less than 3 months. There was RNA extracted from PBMCs, and the TCR library was made from it. The sample also formed part of further work on T cells in Graves' hyperthyroidism and ophthalmopathy.

Sample: peripheral blood mononuclear cells (PBMCs), taken at new diagnosis, from a patient treated with antithyroid drugs. The chain couples TRBV20-1 to TRBJ2-7; D may be TRBD2 (6 bases). The clonotype originates from a woman in her 30s with Graves disease. The CDR3 loop reads CSARDHGSLSYEQYF. CDR3 nucleotides: TGCAGTGCTAGAGATCACGGGAGTCTCTCCTACGAGCAGTACTTC.